This TCR beta chain was obtained from a study of T-cell memory formation after mild COVID-19. As concerns this clonotype: Its antigen is currently unknown.

Whole-study results and caveats: Some clones that responded were present in memory (sampled pre-infection), which suggests cross-reactive memory joined.

The V gene lost 5 bases and the J gene lost 0 bases, with 10 bases spanning the gap. The length of the CDR3 is 14 residues. The germline CDR1 and CDR2 sequences are SGHVS and FNYEAQ. TCRdb called the 5' RACE reads again in MiXCR, with one record for every CDR3 protein. The data contain a few hundred thousand distinct CDR3 sequences, under 30% of them seen just once; the ten biggest clones take up less than 15%. The receptor was isolated from an adult woman who had mild COVID-19 (a few samples of this study predate the infection). Cell type and time point are not known. The sequenced sample was PBMCs or a T cell subset sorted from them (not recorded which). The J gene is TRBJ1-2, the V gene TRBV7-6; D is possibly TRBD1 (5 bases). DNA of the CDR3: TGTGCCAGCAGCCCTATGGGGCCTAACTATGGCTACACCTTC. Residues: CASSPMGPNYGYTF.